The table lists the clone carrying this T cell receptor beta chain with many counts. The antigen remains unidentified. Time point described: newly diagnosed GD, antithyroid drugs for less than 3 months. Preparation of the TCR library used RNA extracted from PBMCs. Into tubes containing EDTA, nine milliliters of peripheral blood were drawn. These data belong to a study of regulatory T cells in long-lasting Graves disease. Study in general: Duration of antithyroid drug therapy among newly diagnosed Graves' patients was under 3 months. General observations from the study: It is possible that accuracy was reduced by the small size of the sample.

The ends were cut back, 6 bases at V and 0 bases at J, with 17 bases in the middle. The CDR3 contains 17 residues. Arm-PCR with iRepertoire HTBI primers amplified the CDR3 regions for these TCR beta libraries. TCRdb re-called the multiplex PCR reads through MiXCR, storing one row per CDR3 protein. The repertoire consists of 550,000 to 600,000 distinct CDR3 sequences, with about 15% occurring once and the leading ten covering about 12%. These data also featured in a second study, about T cells in Graves' hyperthyroidism and ophthalmopathy. According to that study: Carried out on the TCR CDR3, a first-round RT-PCR used the HTBI primer set.

The chain links TRBV12-3 or TRBV12-4 to TRBJ2-2, with D maybe TRBD2 (6 bases). The material was peripheral blood mononuclear cells (PBMCs), obtained at new diagnosis, from a patient treated with antithyroid drugs. This TCR was recovered from a man between 18 and 35 years old with Graves disease. Here the CDR3 DNA reads TGTGCCAGCAGGATGCGGACTACAGTTACGAACACCGGGGAGCTGTTTTTT. Residues: CASRMRTTVTNTGELFF.